This T cell receptor beta chain was found in a study of shared clonotypes between healthy human individuals. Overall study: Three CD4 naive, three CD4 memory, two CD8 naive and one CD8 memory plate were used per donor. Findings of the study overall: Rarefaction exposed incomplete sorted-subset sequencing despite large depth.

This CDR3 spans 12 amino acids. Germline lookup yields CDR1 GTSNPN and CDR2 SVGIG (reference sequence). V lost 8 bases to trimming and J lost 7 bases, with 15 bases between them. On this clone: The antigen is unknown.

In the source study's methods: Junction-only sequences produced by ImmunoSEQ had no quality scores, so filtering differed. TCRdb's copy holds only in-frame clones and misses some; the assay was immunoSEQ multiplex PCR. That table is the source of V, J and clone size, and D and trimming were worked out from the DNA. The repertoire holds roughly 2 million clones, 90% to 97% seen once, with approximately 0.13% in the top ten. The sample comprised naive CD4+ T cells sorted from blood. Subset denoted: CD45RA+ positively selected. The clonotype was recovered from a man between 18 and 29 years old in good health. This chain uses TRBV30 with TRBJ1-5, with a weak D call TRBD1 (6 bases). CDR3 amino acids: CAAAGVGQPQHF. The CDR3 DNA reads as TGTGCCGCCGCAGGGGTGGGCCAGCCCCAGCATTTT. The full variable domain, with the rest looked up from reference TRBV30 and TRBJ1-5, is SQTIHQWPATLVQPVGSPLSLECTVEGTSNPNLYWYRQAAGRGLQLLFYSVGIGQISSEVPQNLSASRPQDRQFILSSKKLLLSDSGFYLCAAAGVGQPQHFGDGTRLSIL.